The 18 T cell receptor beta chains given below trace back to one sample, sequenced in a study of T cell responses to AZD1222 COVID-19 vaccine. Data came from immunoSEQ multiplex PCR; TCRdb stores just in-frame clones and leaves some out. This sample yields some 190,000 clones, of which around 87% are seen a single time; about 6.9% belongs to the top ten. Sequencing was performed on peripheral blood, taken on day 0 of AZD1222 vaccination. Every receptor here comes from an adult in good health.

This chain links TRBV7-3 with TRBJ2-2; D not resolved. The CDR3 consists of 13 residues. Trimming left V 3 bases short and J 5 bases short, with 7 bases between. The germline V gene encodes CDR1 SGHTA and CDR2 FQGTGA. The CDR3 sequence: CASSFTRTGELFF. CDR3 bases: TGTGCCAGCAGCTTTACGCGAACCGGGGAGCTGTTTTTT.

The chain has TRBV19 and TRBJ1-1, with a tentative D call TRBD1 (5 bases). Germline CDR1 LNHDA, CDR2 SQIVND (reference sequence). CDR3 length: 15 residues. V lost 5 bases, J lost 0 bases, and 13 bases lay in between. CDR3 protein: CASSGTVDLNTEAFF. In nucleotides, the CDR3 is TGTGCCAGTAGTGGGACGGTAGATTTGAACACTGAAGCTTTCTTT.

Here the CDR3 DNA reads TGTGCCAGCAATCGGGGTTTCACAGATACGCAGTATTTT. This codes for CASNRGFTDTQYF. The V call is TRBV2, the J call TRBJ2-3, with a possible D match to TRBD2 (5 bases). Between the trimmed V and J ends, which lost 7 bases and 2 bases, there was a span of 10 bases. The CDR3 has 13 amino acids. Germline V gives CDR1 SNHLY, CDR2 FYNNEI. Supplemented by reference TRBV2 and TRBJ2-3, the full variable domain reads EPEVTQTPSHQVTQMGQEVILRCVPISNHLYFYWYRQILGQKVEFLVSFYNNEISEKSEIFDDQFSVERPDGSNFTLKIRSTKLEDSAMYFCASNRGFTDTQYFGPGTRLTVL.

This chain uses TRBV5-1 with TRBJ1-4; D ambiguous. Germline values: CDR1 SGHRS, CDR2 YFSETQ. The CDR3 is 14 amino acids. Trimming took 4 bases from V and 8 from J, leaving 15 bases between them. The CDR3 is CASSPTGRHEKLFF. DNA for the CDR3: TGCGCCAGCAGCCCGACCGGGCGCCACGAAAAACTGTTTTTT. The whole variable domain, filled in from reference TRBV5-1 and TRBJ1-4, reads KAGVTQTPRYLIKTRGQQVTLSCSPISGHRSVSWYQQTPGQGLQFLFEYFSETQRNKGNFPGRFSGRQFSNSRSEMNVSTLELGDSALYLCASSPTGRHEKLFFGSGTQLSVL.

The chain recombines TRBV9 with TRBJ1-1; D is unclear. In germline, CDR1 is SGDLS, CDR2 YYNGEE. V was shortened by 4 bases and J by 4 bases, with 14 bases between the two germline ends. The CDR3 runs 14 residues. The chain's CDR3 is CASSPGGKGTEAFF. CDR3 coding DNA: TGTGCCAGCAGCCCGGGAGGGAAGGGCACTGAAGCTTTCTTT. Full variable domain (remainder filled in from reference TRBV9 and TRBJ1-1): DSGVTQTPKHLITATGQRVTLRCSPRSGDLSVYWYQQSLDQGLQFLIQYYNGEERAKGNILERFSAQQFPDLHSELNLSSLELGDSALYFCASSPGGKGTEAFFGQGTRLTVV.

This chain links TRBV5-6 with TRBJ1-5; possible D gene TRBD1, 6 bases. Per germline, CDR1 SGHDT and CDR2 YYEEEE. The CDR3 is made up of 14 amino acids. The germline V and J ends were trimmed by 8 bases and 1 base, with 13 bases remaining between them. CDR3 region: CASNRGQSNQPQHF. The CDR3 bases are TGTGCCAGTAACCGAGGACAGAGCAATCAGCCCCAGCATTTT.

The chain carries TRBV19 and TRBJ2-2; the D call may be TRBD1 or TRBD2 (5 bases each). This CDR3 is 14 amino acids long. Trimming stripped 7 bases from V and 3 bases from J, with 12 bases between. Germline V CDR1 and CDR2: LNHDA, SQIVND (reference sequence). The DNA for the CDR3 is TGTGCCAGTACGAACCGGGGCTACACCGGGGAGCTGTTTTTT. This translates into CASTNRGYTGELFF.

The chain employs TRBV4-3 and TRBJ1-6; D call uncertain. Germline CDR1 LGHNA, CDR2 YSLEER. This CDR3 has 17 residues. Trimming shortened V by 1 base and J by 0 bases, and 10 bases separated the two germline ends. The CDR3 DNA follows: TGCGCCAGCAGCCAAGGTGGCAGGAGCTCCTATAATTCACCCCTCCACTTT. Translated, it gives CASSQGGRSSYNSPLHF.

The chain uses TRBV7-9 and TRBJ2-4; D gene uncertain. The ends were cut back, 1 base at V and 5 bases at J, with 9 bases in the middle. The CDR3 consists of 14 residues. Germline V gene data show CDR1 as SEHNR and CDR2 as FQNEAQ (reference sequence). The CDR3 spells CASSLGVSQNIQYF. CDR3 sequence (DNA): TGTGCCAGCAGCTTAGGTGTCAGCCAAAACATTCAGTACTTC.

The chain joins TRBV6-5 to TRBJ2-1, with 12 bases matching TRBD2. This CDR3 is 15 amino acids long. Germline CDR1 reads MNHEY; CDR2 reads SVGAGI. V trimming: 3 bases; J trimming: 11 bases; junction bases outside the gene matches: 8. The chain's CDR3 is CASSYGLAGGTKQFF. CDR3 coding DNA: TGTGCCAGCAGTTATGGTCTAGCGGGGGGGACCAAGCAGTTCTTC.

This CDR3 is CASRRQHNNSPLHF. The CDR3 DNA sequence: TGTGCCAGCAGAAGACAGCACAATAATTCACCCCTCCACTTT. The chain carries TRBV25-1 and TRBJ1-6, with D perhaps TRBD1 (5 bases). In germline, CDR1 is MGHDK, CDR2 SYGVNS. This CDR3 comprises 14 residues. The V end lost 6 bases, the J end lost 5 bases, and 11 bases lay between the germline ends.

V gene TRBV27 combines with J gene TRBJ1-3, with D perhaps TRBD1 (5 bases). The CDR3 loop spans 14 amino acids. CDR1 is MNHEY and CDR2 is SMNVEV in the germline V gene (reference sequence). V was pared by 5 bases and J by 3 bases, with 11 bases between. CDR3 in amino acids: CASSPWDGGNTIYF. CDR3 coding DNA: TGTGCCAGCAGTCCGTGGGACGGTGGAAACACCATATATTTT.

The CDR3 loop reads CASNWGSPDTQYF. For the CDR3, the DNA is TGTGCCAGCAACTGGGGATCCCCAGATACGCAGTATTTT. The chain couples TRBV12-3 or TRBV12-4 to TRBJ2-3; D is unclear. V was cut by 7 bases and J by 4 bases, with 12 bases left in between. The CDR3 is 13 amino acids.

The V gene is TRBV3-1 (or the pseudogene TRBV3-2), the J gene TRBJ2-2; TRBD2 matches at 9 bases. The germline V gene encodes CDR1 LGHDT and CDR2 YNNKEL (reference sequence). The CDR3 sequence is 18 residues long. V dropped 0 bases and J dropped 0; count of bases not matched to a gene: 5. The CDR3 sequence is CASSQDAGTSSNTGELFF. The CDR3 DNA follows: TGTGCCAGCAGCCAAGATGCCGGGACTAGCTCGAACACCGGGGAGCTGTTTTTT.

The chain uses TRBV28 and TRBJ1-6; the match to TRBD1 covers 8 bases. With V trimmed by 5 bases and J by 4 bases, 13 bases remained unmatched. There are 18 residues in the CDR3. In germline, CDR1 is MDHEN, CDR2 SYDVKM. The CDR3 region has the DNA TGTGCCAGCAGTCGGCAGGGGGCTCTTGGGGAATATAATTCACCCCTCCACTTT. Translation: CASSRQGALGEYNSPLHF.

This clone was recorded once. The CDR3 here is CASSLAGDPYEQYV. CDR3 bases: TGTGCCAGCAGTTTAGCAGGGGACCCCTACGAGCAGTACGTC. The chain combines TRBV28 with TRBJ2-7, with a tentative D call TRBD1 (6 bases). This CDR3 spans 14 amino acids. Germline CDR1 reads MDHEN; CDR2 reads SYDVKM. V was cut by 2 bases and J by 2 bases, with 10 bases left in between.

This clone was picked up a small number of times. Because it lacks the conserved phenylalanine or tryptophan at the end, this CDR3 is likely a read error. Because the CDR3's place on the DNA is in doubt, the DNA is left out and the CDR3 is given as listed by TCRdb. The chain links TRBV7-9 to TRBJ1-1; TRBD1, the table's D call, lacks a check against the DNA. The CDR3 is 12 residues long, counting both termini. Germline CDR1 reads SEHNR; CDR2 reads FQNEAQ (reference sequence). CDR3 loop: CASSLVGGGEGI.

This clone was counted only a few times. V usage is TRBV19 and J usage is TRBJ1-2, with TRBD1 matching over 8 bases. With V trimmed by 6 bases and J by 0 bases, 21 bases remained unmatched. Germline V CDR1 and CDR2: LNHDA, SQIVND (reference sequence). The CDR3 has 20 residues. For the CDR3, the DNA is TGTGCCAGTAGGACTGAAGGGACAGGCTTTTTCATGGGAGCTAACTATGGCTACACCTTC. It encodes CASRTEGTGFFMGANYGYTF.